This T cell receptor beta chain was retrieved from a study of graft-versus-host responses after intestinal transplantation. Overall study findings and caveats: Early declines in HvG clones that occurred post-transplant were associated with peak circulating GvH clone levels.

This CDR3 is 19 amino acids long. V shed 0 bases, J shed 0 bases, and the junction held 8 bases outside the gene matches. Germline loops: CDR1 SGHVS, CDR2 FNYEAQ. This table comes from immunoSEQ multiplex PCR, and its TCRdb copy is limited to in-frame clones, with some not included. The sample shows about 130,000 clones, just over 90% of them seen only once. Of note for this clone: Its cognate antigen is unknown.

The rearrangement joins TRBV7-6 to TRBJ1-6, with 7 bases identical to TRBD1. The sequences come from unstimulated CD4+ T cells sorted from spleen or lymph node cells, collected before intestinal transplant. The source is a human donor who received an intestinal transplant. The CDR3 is CASSLAGGQRSSYNSPLHF. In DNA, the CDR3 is TGTGCCAGCAGCTTAGCGGGGGGACAGAGGAGCTCCTATAATTCACCCCTCCACTTT.